The 9 T cell receptor beta chains below come from one sample, sequenced in a study of T cells in Graves' hyperthyroidism and ophthalmopathy. What was amplified from RNA transcripts were TCR beta CDR3 regions. HTBI primers were used for first-round RT-PCR of the TCR CDR3. TCRdb analysed the multiplex PCR reads with MiXCR anew, one entry per CDR3 protein. The sample gives about 480,000 distinct CDR3 sequences, 22% of which show up once; less than 65% is in the top ten. The sequencing sample was made of blood. All receptors come from a woman aged 70-85 years with Graves' ophthalmopathy.

This clonotype was counted between two and nine times. The gene calls are TRBV2 and TRBJ1-6; weak D call: TRBD1 (6 bases). CDR1 and CDR2 from the germline V gene are SNHLY and FYNNEI. This CDR3 has 18 residues. Between the trimmed V and J ends, which lost 3 bases and 0 bases, there was a span of 15 bases. The CDR3 is CASSDPGDIHSYNSPLHF. The CDR3, as DNA: TGTGCCAGCAGTGACCCTGGGGACATCCACTCCTATAATTCACCCCTCCACTTT.

This clonotype has at least ten counts. V gene TRBV3-1 combines with J gene TRBJ2-5; D gene unclear. The V gene lost 2 bases and the J gene lost 2 bases, with 3 bases spanning the gap. Germline V gene data show CDR1 as LGHDT and CDR2 as YNNKEL (reference sequence). CDR3 length: 12 amino acids. Here the CDR3 DNA reads TGTGCCAGCAGCCAAATTCAAGAGACCCAGTACTTC. Translated: CASSQIQETQYF.

In this sample, this clonotype turned up a few times. This chain links TRBV28 with TRBJ1-4; the D is unclear. From germline, CDR1 is MDHEN and CDR2 SYDVKM. Deletions cut 2 bases from V and 8 bases from J, with 15 bases between. The CDR3 is made up of 15 amino acids. CDR3 in amino acids: CASSLPLRPGEKLFF. CDR3 sequence (DNA): TGTGCCAGCAGTTTACCCCTCCGACCCGGCGAAAAACTGTTTTTT.

This clonotype was counted at least ten times. CDR3 sequence reads: CASSSTYYEQYF. Written as DNA, the CDR3 is TGTGCCAGCAGCTCCACCTACTACGAGCAGTACTTC. The V and J genes are TRBV7-2 and TRBJ2-7; D unclear. This CDR3 is built from 12 residues. The V gene lost 4 bases and the J gene lost 3 bases, with 7 bases spanning the gap. Germline V gene data show CDR1 as SGHTA and CDR2 as FQGNSA.

The chain has TRBV7-2 and TRBJ1-6; 7 bases are a match to TRBD1. CDR3 length: 16 amino acids. Trimming cost V 1 base and J 7 bases; bases outside gene matches: 7. Germline loops: CDR1 SGHTA, CDR2 FQGNSA. The CDR3: CASSLVTGVENSPLHF. The DNA of the CDR3 is TGTGCCAGCAGCTTAGTTACAGGGGTAGAAAATTCACCCCTCCACTTT.

This clonotype was counted a few times. The V and J genes are TRBV28 and TRBJ2-1; 8 bases align to TRBD2. Germline trimming cut 4 bases from V and 7 bases from J; bases unmatched to any gene: 9. From germline, CDR1 is MDHEN and CDR2 SYDVKM. This CDR3 region has 15 residues. CDR3 residues: CASSSLAGTMNEQFF. The CDR3 DNA follows: TGTGCCAGCAGTTCTCTAGCGGGTACGATGAATGAGCAGTTCTTC.

J is TRBJ1-1 and V is TRBV10-3; tentative D call: TRBD1 (6 bases). The CDR3 runs 13 residues. The V end lost 6 bases, the J end lost 3 bases, and 11 bases lay between the germline ends. The V gene's germline CDR1 is ENHRY and CDR2 SYGVKD. The CDR3 here is CAISNREDTEAFF. Written as DNA, the CDR3 is TGTGCCATCAGCAACAGGGAGGACACTGAAGCTTTCTTT.

In this sample, this clonotype turned up many times. CDR3 nucleotide sequence: TGTGCCAGCAGTGAAGCGAGTAGCGGGTGGTACAATGAGCAGTTCTTC. Protein: CASSEASSGWYNEQFF. The chain couples TRBV6-1 to TRBJ2-1, with 7 bases identical to TRBD2. With V trimmed by 0 bases and J by 4 bases, 6 bases remained unmatched. In germline, CDR1 is MNHNS, CDR2 SASEGT. The CDR3 runs 16 residues.

V gene TRBV6-2 or TRBV6-3 combines with J gene TRBJ2-5; no firm D call. The CDR3 loop spans 14 amino acids. Germline assignment: CDR1 MNHEY and CDR2 SVGEGT. Trimming pared 0 bases from V and 1 base from J, leaving 6 bases between. CDR3 loop: CASSYSRAQETQYF. The CDR3 nucleotides read TGTGCCAGCAGTTACTCCCGGGCCCAAGAGACCCAGTACTTC.